This TCR beta chain emerged from a study of cytomegalovirus exposure and HLA in healthy donors. The CDR3 runs to 15 residues. In germline, CDR1 is LNHDA, CDR2 SQIVND (reference sequence). Trimming cost V 4 bases and J 3 bases; bases outside gene matches: 1. The PCR employed 60 Vbeta primers together with 13 Jbeta primers. Only in-frame clones appear in the TCRdb table, and some are missing; sequencing was by immunoSEQ multiplex PCR. The table has roughly 130,000 clones, around three quarters seen once; the top ten hold over 1.5%. This receptor was identified in a man aged 40-49 years in good health and CMV-seronegative. This chain connects TRBV19 to TRBJ2-3; 13 nucleotides line up with TRBD2. The sample was PBMCs. Here the CDR3 DNA reads TGTGCCAGTAGTACGGGACTAGCGGGGACAGATACGCAGTATTTT. Translation gives CASSTGLAGTDTQYF.